The next 28 T cell receptor beta chains were all read from a single sample in a study of human T cells and chemical hapten exposure (dated by TCRdb to 2020 to 2022). What this sample's time point label stands for: patch test 1, 2 weeks after DPC sensitization. The sample's treatment or condition label, in plain terms: therapeutic diphenylcyclopropenone sensitization with weekly scalp DPC. Library construction relied on RACE. Sequencing instrument: NextSeq 500. The raw public reads went through TCRdb reprocessing: fastp at Q25, MiXCR clone calling, in-frame beta chains kept. Each entry is one CDR3 protein sequence, shown with its most common DNA and genes. The sample yields some 400,000 distinct CDR3 sequences; approximately 4.4% were counted once. The ten largest clones represent 2% to 2.5% of the sample. The sequences come from whole blood, collected in connection with sensitization to the hapten diphenylcyclopropenone (DPC). The receptors originated from a woman aged 50 to 60 with alopecia areata. Some clones in this sample may be carry-over from other donors' samples.

This chain connects TRBV20-1 to TRBJ1-5, with a weak D call TRBD1 (5 bases). There are 15 residues in the CDR3. Germline V lookup: CDR1 DFQATT, CDR2 SNEGSKA (reference sequence). The V and J ends lost 5 bases and 7 bases respectively, with 21 bases between them. The CDR3 protein is CSAGIPLGGRQPQHF. In DNA form, the CDR3 reads TGCAGTGCTGGTATACCTCTGGGGGGGAGACAGCCCCAGCATTTT.

Many counts were recorded for this clonotype. V is TRBV12-3 or TRBV12-4 and J is TRBJ1-2; no definite D call. V lost 3 bases to trimming and J lost 0 bases, with 5 bases between them. The CDR3 is made up of 13 amino acids. CDR3 in DNA: TGTGCCAGCAGTTTGGTCGCTAACTATGGCTACACCTTC. This encodes CASSLVANYGYTF.

V gene TRBV3-1 combines with J gene TRBJ1-1; D gene unclear. Germline assignment: CDR1 LGHDT and CDR2 YNNKEL (reference sequence). Between the trimmed V and J ends, which lost 2 bases and 1 base, there was a span of 8 bases. The CDR3 length is 14 residues. The CDR3 DNA is TGTGCCAGCAGCCAATTTGGCAGGAACACTGAAGCTTTCTTT. Protein product: CASSQFGRNTEAFF.

With regard to this clonotype: A much larger clonotype is one base distant, so this may be a read error. The chain uses TRBV5-1 and TRBJ2-3; D gene unclear. This CDR3 has 14 residues. Germline V gene lookup returns CDR1 SGHRS and CDR2 YFSETQ. V gave up 0 bases and J gave up 5 bases, with 10 bases separating them. CDR3 DNA: TGCGCCAGCAGCTTGGCCGTTGACATAGATACGCAGTATTTT. Amino acids: CASSLAVDIDTQYF.

There are many counts of this clonotype. This chain joins TRBV27 and TRBJ2-7; possibly TRBD2 for D (6 bases). Germline-derived CDR1 and CDR2 are MNHEY and SMNVEV (reference sequence). This CDR3 contains 13 residues. Trimming shortened V by 3 bases and J by 6 bases, and 12 bases separated the two germline ends. CDR3 sequence: CASSLVAGSEQYF. The CDR3, as DNA: TGTGCCAGCAGTTTGGTGGCGGGGAGCGAGCAGTACTTC.

This clonotype appeared many times. The CDR3 region is CASSSGRQETQYF. For the CDR3, the DNA is TGTGCCAGCTCATCCGGACGACAAGAGACCCAGTACTTC. The rearrangement joins TRBV28 to TRBJ2-5; unclear D gene. Germline CDR1 is MDHEN and CDR2 is SYDVKM. The CDR3 is 13 residues long. Between the trimmed V and J ends, which lost 8 bases and 2 bases, there was a span of 12 bases.

This clonotype was picked up a small number of times. The rearrangement uses TRBV30 and TRBJ1-2; maybe TRBD1 (5 bases). This CDR3 is 13 amino acids long. CDR1 GTSNPN and CDR2 SVGIG come from the germline V gene (reference sequence). Trimming removed 1 base at V and 3 bases at J, with 9 bases between. In DNA, the CDR3 is TGTGCCTGGAGTGATCAGGGACACTATGGCTACACCTTC. Translated, it gives CAWSDQGHYGYTF.

This clonotype has a count of ten or more. The rearrangement uses TRBV30 and TRBJ1-2, with TRBD1 identical over 7 bases. J was trimmed by 7 bases and V by 2 bases; bases with no gene match: 7. CDR1 and CDR2 from the germline V gene are GTSNPN and SVGIG (reference sequence). This CDR3 region has 13 residues. Here the CDR3 DNA reads TGTGCCTGGAGTACCCACCAGGGGGGTGGCTACACCTTC. It translates to CAWSTHQGGGYTF. Using reference TRBV30 and TRBJ1-2 for the parts outside the CDR3, the full variable domain is SQTIHQWPATLVQPVGSPLSLECTVEGTSNPNLYWYRQAAGRGLQLLFYSVGIGQISSEVPQNLSASRPQDRQFILSSKKLLLSDSGFYLCAWSTHQGGGYTFGSGTRLTVV.

This clonotype occurred many times. This chain connects TRBV6-2 or TRBV6-3 to TRBJ1-4; TRBD1 matches at 7 bases. The V and J ends lost 0 bases and 8 bases, in that order; junction bases with no gene match: 9. Germline V CDR1 and CDR2: MNHEY, SVGEGT. This CDR3 spans 16 amino acids. The CDR3 DNA is TGTGCCAGCAGTTACTCGAAGGCAGGGGGTGACGAAAAACTGTTTTTT. Amino acid sequence: CASSYSKAGGDEKLFF.

This clonotype was counted ten times or more. This sequence joins TRBV28 and TRBJ2-5, with D perhaps TRBD2 (5 bases). This CDR3 is 11 amino acids long. Germline V CDR1 and CDR2: MDHEN, SYDVKM. The ends were cut back, 9 bases at V and 4 bases at J, with 9 bases in the middle. CDR3 sequence: CARRAAETQYF. The DNA of the CDR3 is TGTGCCAGGAGGGCCGCAGAGACCCAGTACTTC.

The chain is built from TRBV5-6 and TRBJ2-1; D might be TRBD2 (7 bases). From germline, CDR1 is SGHDT and CDR2 YYEEEE. The CDR3 runs 13 residues. Trimming shortened V by 6 bases and J by 6 bases, and 13 bases separated the two germline ends. DNA for the CDR3: TGTGCCAGCAACCCGGCGGGGGCCAATGAGCAGTTCTTC. Residues: CASNPAGANEQFF.

This clonotype was seen a few times. The rearrangement links TRBV12-3 or TRBV12-4 to TRBJ1-2, with no clear D. CDR3 length equals 17 residues. V gave up 6 bases and J gave up 7 bases, with 27 bases separating them. CDR3 protein: CASREWSSTASVSGYTF. The CDR3 coding sequence is TGTGCCAGCAGGGAGTGGAGCTCGACGGCCAGCGTTAGTGGCTACACCTTC.

This clonotype was detected ten times or more. The chain couples TRBV29-1 to TRBJ1-1; 7 positions match TRBD1. The CDR3 is made up of 13 amino acids. After removal of 7 bases from V and 3 bases from J, the junction contained 8 bases not matched to a gene. CDR1 is SQVTM and CDR2 is ANQGSEA in the germline V gene. The DNA for the CDR3 is TGCAGCGCCCTACAGGGGCGATACACTGAAGCTTTCTTT. It translates to CSALQGRYTEAFF. Filled out from reference TRBV29-1 and TRBJ1-1, the complete variable domain reads SAVISQKPSRDICQRGTSLTIQCQVDSQVTMMFWYRQQPGQSLTLIATANQGSEATYESGFVIDKFPISRPNLTFSTLTVSNMSPEDSSIYLCSALQGRYTEAFFGQGTRLTVV.

This clonotype was detected ten times or more. The rearrangement links TRBV5-1 to TRBJ2-3; 7 nucleotides line up with TRBD2. The CDR3 has 15 residues. The ends lost 4 bases at V and 3 bases at J; junction bases unmatched: 8. The germline V gene has CDR1 SGHRS and CDR2 YFSETQ. CDR3: CASSGGLVWTDTQYF. In DNA form, the CDR3 reads TGCGCCAGCAGCGGCGGACTAGTTTGGACAGATACGCAGTATTTT.

At least ten counts were recorded for this clonotype. The chain carries TRBV4-1 and TRBJ2-1, with a possible D match to TRBD2 (6 bases). This CDR3 has 16 amino acids. The V gene's germline CDR1 is MGHRA and CDR2 YSYEKL. V was pared by 3 bases and J by 7 bases, with 19 bases between. The CDR3 DNA reads as TGCGCCAGCAGCCAGGCCACTAGCTCTGCCGGGAATGAGCAGTTCTTC. Protein product: CASSQATSSAGNEQFF.

The sample holds many counts of this clonotype. The rearrangement joins TRBV12-3 or TRBV12-4 to TRBJ2-5; 8 nucleotides match TRBD1. Losses at the gene ends were 6 bases for V and 2 bases for J; bases not matched to a gene: 2. The length of the CDR3 is 13 residues. CDR3 region: CASSNRGQETQYF. The CDR3 DNA reads as TGTGCCAGCAGCAACAGGGGGCAAGAGACCCAGTACTTC.

In its sample, this clonotype was seen a few times. This chain connects TRBV20-1 to TRBJ1-1; no clear D. The ends were cut back, 1 base at V and 3 bases at J, with 6 bases in the middle. The CDR3 runs to 12 residues. Germline V gene data show CDR1 as DFQATT and CDR2 as SNEGSKA (reference sequence). The CDR3 region is CSARGRYTEAFF. In nucleotides, the CDR3 is TGCAGTGCTAGAGGGAGGTACACTGAAGCTTTCTTT.

This clonotype was found many times. In this CDR3 the conserved last residue, phenylalanine or tryptophan, is missing, so a read error is likely. The DNA is left out, because the CDR3 cannot be placed on it with certainty; the CDR3 is given as TCRdb lists it. CDR3 protein: CTPDGRQGRS. This chain connects TRBV29-1 to TRBJ2-5; the tabulated D call, TRBD1, remains unverified against the DNA. Germline V gives CDR1 SQVTM, CDR2 ANQGSEA. Inclusive of both ends, the CDR3 amounts to 10 amino acids.

This clonotype has ten or more counts. At one boundary the junction diverges from the germline segment, which might be a read error. The chain employs TRBV10-3 and TRBJ2-1; TRBD2 matches at 7 bases. CDR3 size: 14 residues. In germline, CDR1 is ENHRY, CDR2 SYGVKD. Here the CDR3 reads CPISLADIYNEQFF. The CDR3 bases are TGTCCCATATCTCTAGCGGACATCTACAATGAGCAGTTCTTC.

This clonotype was counted ten times or more. This sequence joins TRBV12-3 or TRBV12-4 and TRBJ2-3; 9 nucleotides align to TRBD2. Trimming took 4 bases from V and 4 from J; bases not matched to a gene: 9. The CDR3 contains 16 residues. CDR3 DNA sequence: TGTGCCAGCAGTTATTTAGCGGGGGCGGTCGCAGATACGCAGTATTTT. It codes for CASSYLAGAVADTQYF.

This clonotype was seen many times. The chain uses TRBV5-1 and TRBJ1-1; D is ambiguous. Trimming removed 4 bases at V and 7 bases at J, with 29 bases between. This CDR3 comprises 18 residues. Germline CDR1 SGHRS, CDR2 YFSETQ. The CDR3 DNA follows: TGCGCCAGCAGCCCATTGGTTGATCGGTCCACCCCTTACCTTGAAGCTTTCTTT. It translates to CASSPLVDRSTPYLEAFF.

The chain combines TRBV10-2 with TRBJ2-1, with D possibly being TRBD1 (5 bases). CDR1 is WSHSY, CDR2 SAAADI, per germline. V was cut by 9 bases and J by 5 bases, with 17 bases left in between. This CDR3 contains 14 residues. CDR3 sequence reads: CASLGQESNNEQFF. DNA for the CDR3: TGCGCCAGTCTGGGGCAGGAGTCTAACAATGAGCAGTTCTTC.

This clonotype appeared many times. The rearrangement links TRBV5-1 to TRBJ2-1; 11 bases agree with TRBD2. The CDR3 runs 15 residues. With 4 bases clipped from V and 8 bases from J, the junction kept 8 bases outside the gene matches. The V gene's germline CDR1 is SGHRS and CDR2 YFSETQ. The DNA for the CDR3 is TGCGCCAGCAGCGCTAGCGGGGGGCGCTGGGATGAGCAGTTCTTC. Its translation: CASSASGGRWDEQFF.

In this sample, this clonotype turned up a few times. The rearrangement joins TRBV5-6 to TRBJ2-3, with D perhaps being TRBD1 or TRBD2 (6 bases each). The CDR3 runs to 15 residues. V was shortened by 1 base and J by 5 bases, with 14 bases between the two germline ends. Looked up from germline, CDR1 is SGHDT and CDR2 is YYEEEE. The CDR3 is CASSLFGGAGDTQYF. As DNA, the CDR3 is TGTGCCAGCAGCTTGTTCGGGGGCGCGGGAGATACGCAGTATTTT.

Ten or more counts support this clonotype. The junction and the germline gene differ at one end; a read error may be behind it. The chain couples TRBV6-1 to TRBJ1-3, with D possibly TRBD1 on 6 matching bases. The CDR3 loop spans 12 amino acids. CDR1 MNHNS and CDR2 SASEGT come from the germline V gene. The CDR3, as DNA: TGTGCCAGCAGCCCGGGGGCAGGGTCGAACGAATTT. Translation: CASSPGAGSNEF.

This clonotype has ten or more counts. V gene TRBV7-3 combines with J gene TRBJ2-5; 12 positions agree with TRBD2. V lost 6 bases and J lost 2; bases outside the gene matches: 1. This CDR3 spans 14 amino acids. CDR1 is SGHTA, CDR2 FQGTGA, per germline. DNA of the CDR3: TGTGCCAGCAGTACTAGCGGGGGGCAAGAGACCCAGTACTTC. Its protein is CASSTSGGQETQYF.

Turning to this clonotype: A much bigger clone sits one base away, suggesting this may be a read error. V is TRBV27 and J is TRBJ1-5, with TRBD1 matching 7 bases. CDR1 and CDR2 (germline): MNHEY, SMNVEV (reference sequence). CDR3 size: 18 residues. The DNA for the CDR3 is TGTGCCAGCAGTTCCCTCTGGACAGGAAGAGGTAGCAATCAGCCCCGGCATTTT. Encoded protein: CASSSLWTGRGSNQPRHF.

This clonotype was found many times. This rearrangement joins TRBV10-3 to TRBJ1-5, with D unclear. This CDR3 comprises 13 residues. The ends were cut back, 4 bases at V and 3 bases at J, with 7 bases in the middle. CDR1 and CDR2 from the germline V gene are ENHRY and SYGVKD. CDR3 amino acids: CAISGNINQPQHF. Here the CDR3 DNA reads TGTGCCATCAGTGGGAACATCAATCAGCCCCAGCATTTT.